This entry lists 19 T cell receptor beta chains sequenced from one sample in a study of CXCR3-negative and CXCR3-positive naive CD8 T cells (dated by TCRdb to the late 2010s). For sequencing, a NextSeq 550 was employed. The Human TCR Profiling Kit (MiLaboratory) was used to make UMI-labeled 5' RACE TRB cDNA libraries. TCRdb reprocessed the reads, reporting each CDR3 protein sequence once and no DNA. The sample's table covers about 30,000 distinct CDR3 sequences. About 10% of the sample comes from the top ten. The sample consisted of memory CD8+ T cells from blood. The intended sense of this specimen's cell subset or site label: conventional CD8+ memory T cells (TMEM), sorted as controls. The receptors shown here come from a human donor in good health. Some clones in this sample may be carry-over from other donors' samples.

The V gene is TRBV29-1, the J gene TRBJ2-6; the D gene TCRdb calls, TRBD2, cannot be checked with no DNA. Germline CDR1 reads SQVTM; CDR2 reads ANQGSEA. This CDR3 is 17 amino acids long. This chain's CDR3 is CSVQGGDGLPSANVLTF.

The chain is built from TRBV3-1 and TRBJ2-1. The CDR3 loop spans 16 amino acids. The germline gives CDR1 LGHDT, CDR2 YNNKEL (reference sequence). The CDR3: CASSDALWGSYNEQFF.

The chain employs TRBV7-9 and TRBJ1-1; lacking DNA, the TRBD1 call made by TCRdb goes unchecked. There are 12 residues in the CDR3. The germline CDR1 and CDR2 sequences are SEHNR and FQNEAQ (reference sequence). The CDR3 is CASSAPYTEAFF.

The chain is built from TRBV6-4 and TRBJ2-3. CDR3 size: 14 residues. Looked up from germline, CDR1 is MRHNA and CDR2 is SNTAGT. CDR3 in amino acids: CASSDSTGADTQYF.

The chain employs TRBV7-6 and TRBJ2-7; without DNA, the TCRdb call of TRBD1 cannot be checked. Per germline, CDR1 SGHVS and CDR2 FNYEAQ. The CDR3 loop spans 16 amino acids. CDR3 in amino acids: CASSPSLQGISYEQYF.

The chain's CDR3 is CASRSTNTGELFF. V and J are TRBV27 and TRBJ2-2. Germline CDR1 and CDR2: MNHEY and SMNVEV (reference sequence). The CDR3 extends over 13 amino acids.

The chain recombines TRBV28 with TRBJ1-2; the D call of TRBD1 rests on TCRdb alone, since no DNA is present to check it. The length of the CDR3 is 15 residues. Germline CDR1 reads MDHEN; CDR2 reads SYDVKM. CDR3 loop: CASSLGPTGSYGYTF.

The chain carries TRBV29-1 and TRBJ2-7. In germline, CDR1 is SQVTM, CDR2 ANQGSEA. This CDR3 is 14 amino acids long. CDR3 residues: CSVEGWSSSYEQYF.

The CDR3 here is CASSSDERGPGNEQFF. The chain combines TRBV27 with TRBJ2-1; TCRdb indicates TRBD2, and absent DNA this call remains unverified. This CDR3 comprises 16 residues. Germline CDR1 MNHEY, CDR2 SMNVEV (reference sequence).

The chain couples TRBV21-1 to TRBJ2-2; as DNA is missing, the TRBD2 call by TCRdb cannot be tested. TRBV21-1 is flagged as a pseudogene. There are 17 residues in the CDR3. CDR3 loop: CASILKGEGANTGELFF.

This clonotype is deemed medium-sized by its frequency. J is TRBJ2-5 and V is TRBV7-9; TCRdb picks TRBD1, but there is no DNA to check that call. Germline V gene lookup returns CDR1 SEHNR and CDR2 FQNEAQ (reference sequence). This CDR3 spans 15 amino acids. The CDR3 loop reads CASSLEGTGEKTQYF.

The genes are TRBV10-3 and TRBJ2-3; the TRBD2 assignment by TCRdb is unverifiable without DNA. Germline V lookup: CDR1 ENHRY, CDR2 SYGVKD. There are 16 residues in the CDR3. CDR3 in amino acids: CAISESGGAEADTQYF.

The chain links TRBV12-3 or TRBV12-4 to TRBJ2-3. The CDR3 has 14 amino acids. CDR3 sequence: CASSLSADTDTQYF.

This rearrangement joins TRBV12-3 or TRBV12-4 to TRBJ2-5; the TCRdb call, TRBD1, lacks DNA for checking. This CDR3 has 14 amino acids. CDR3 residues: CASSVTGRQETQYF.

This rearrangement joins TRBV12-3 or TRBV12-4 to TRBJ2-3; TCRdb's D gene call, TRBD1, goes unchecked for lack of DNA. This CDR3 spans 15 amino acids. Here the CDR3 reads CASSLVAGVTDTQYF.

The chain employs TRBV7-9 and TRBJ1-3. This CDR3 region has 14 residues. Germline CDR1 and CDR2: SEHNR and FQNEAQ (reference sequence). The chain's CDR3 is CASSLPVSGNTIYF.

The genes are TRBV4-3 and TRBJ1-5; no DNA is available, so the TRBD1 call from TCRdb remains unchecked. This CDR3 comprises 17 residues. Germline CDR1 and CDR2: LGHNA and YSLEER. The CDR3 loop is CASSQGVEGGAYQPQHF.

The chain uses TRBV29-1 and TRBJ2-2; TCRdb picks TRBD1, but there is no DNA to check that call. This CDR3 has 12 residues. Germline V gene data show CDR1 as SQVTM and CDR2 as ANQGSEA. Here the CDR3 reads CSLQDSKGELFF.

Its frequency marks this clonotype as large. This rearrangement joins TRBV20-1 to TRBJ2-1; TCRdb proposes TRBD1, but this gene call is untestable without DNA. Germline loops: CDR1 DFQATT, CDR2 SNEGSKA (reference sequence). This CDR3 contains 14 residues. CDR3 amino acids: CSARPPAEYNEQFF.